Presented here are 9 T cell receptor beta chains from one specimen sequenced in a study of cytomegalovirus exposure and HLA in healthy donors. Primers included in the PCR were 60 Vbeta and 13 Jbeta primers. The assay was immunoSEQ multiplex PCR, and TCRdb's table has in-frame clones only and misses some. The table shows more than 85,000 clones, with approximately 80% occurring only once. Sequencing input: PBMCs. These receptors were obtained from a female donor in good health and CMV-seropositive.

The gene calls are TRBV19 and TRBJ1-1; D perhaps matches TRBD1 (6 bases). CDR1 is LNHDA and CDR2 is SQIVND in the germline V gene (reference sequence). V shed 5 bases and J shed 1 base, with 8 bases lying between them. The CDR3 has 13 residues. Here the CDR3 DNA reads TGTGCCAGTAGTCAGACAGGGAACACTGAAGCTTTCTTT. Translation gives CASSQTGNTEAFF.

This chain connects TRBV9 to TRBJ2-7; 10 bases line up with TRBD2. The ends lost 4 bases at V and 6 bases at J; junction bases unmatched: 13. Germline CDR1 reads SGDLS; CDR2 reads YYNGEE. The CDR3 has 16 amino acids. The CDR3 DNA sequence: TGTGCCAGCAGCCCCGTTCTTACTAGCGGGATGCGCGAGCAGTACTTC. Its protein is CASSPVLTSGMREQYF.

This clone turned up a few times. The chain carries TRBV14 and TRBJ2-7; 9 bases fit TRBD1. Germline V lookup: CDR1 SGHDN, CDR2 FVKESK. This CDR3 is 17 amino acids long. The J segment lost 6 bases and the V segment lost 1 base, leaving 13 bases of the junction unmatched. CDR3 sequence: CASSQVGRTGAPLEQYF. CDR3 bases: TGTGCCAGCAGCCAAGTGGGACGGACAGGGGCGCCTCTCGAGCAGTACTTC.

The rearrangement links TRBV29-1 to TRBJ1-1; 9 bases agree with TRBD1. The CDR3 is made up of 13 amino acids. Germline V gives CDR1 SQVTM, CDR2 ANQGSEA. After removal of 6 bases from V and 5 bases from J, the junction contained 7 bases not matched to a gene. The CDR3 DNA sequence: TGCAGCGTGACCGGGACAGGGAAGACTGAAGCTTTCTTT. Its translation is CSVTGTGKTEAFF.

CDR3 DNA sequence: TGTGCCACCGAGGGACAAACCCACGAGCAGTACTTC. It specifies CATEGQTHEQYF. The gene calls are TRBV19 and TRBJ2-7; a weak D match, TRBD1 (6 bases). This CDR3 is 12 amino acids long. The germline V and J ends were trimmed by 10 bases and 5 bases, with 15 bases remaining between them. Germline V CDR1 and CDR2: LNHDA, SQIVND (reference sequence). The full variable domain, rest sourced from reference TRBV19 and TRBJ2-7, is DGGITQSPKYLFRKEGQNVTLSCEQNLNHDAMYWYRQDPGQGLRLIYYSQIVNDFQKGDIAEGYSVSREKKESFPLTVTSAQKNPTAFYLCATEGQTHEQYFGPGTRLTVT.

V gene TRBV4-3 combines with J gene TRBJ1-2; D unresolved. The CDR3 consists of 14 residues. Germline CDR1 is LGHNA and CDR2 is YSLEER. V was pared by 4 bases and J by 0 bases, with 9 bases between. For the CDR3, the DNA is TGCGCCAGCAGCCTCGATACATCTAACTATGGCTACACCTTC. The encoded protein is CASSLDTSNYGYTF.

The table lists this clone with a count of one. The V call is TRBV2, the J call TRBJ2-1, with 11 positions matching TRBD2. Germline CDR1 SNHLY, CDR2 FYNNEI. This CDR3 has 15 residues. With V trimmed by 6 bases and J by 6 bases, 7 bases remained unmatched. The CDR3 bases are TGTGCCAGCAGGAAGACTAGCGGGGCTTTCAATGAGCAGTTCTTC. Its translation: CASRKTSGAFNEQFF.

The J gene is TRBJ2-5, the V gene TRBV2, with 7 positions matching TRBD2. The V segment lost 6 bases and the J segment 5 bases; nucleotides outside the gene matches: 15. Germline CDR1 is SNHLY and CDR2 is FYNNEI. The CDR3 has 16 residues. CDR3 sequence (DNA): TGTGCCAGCAGCCCACCGGGGAGGGGACCTGTTGAGACCCAGTACTTC. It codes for CASSPPGRGPVETQYF.

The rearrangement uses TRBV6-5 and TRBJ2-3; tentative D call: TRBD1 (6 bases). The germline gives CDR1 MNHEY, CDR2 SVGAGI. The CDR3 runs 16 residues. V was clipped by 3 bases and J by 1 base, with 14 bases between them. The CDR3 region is CASSYLRGQGTDTQYF. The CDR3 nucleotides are TGTGCCAGCAGTTATCTCAGGGGCCAGGGCACAGATACGCAGTATTTT.